The next 23 T cell receptor beta chains were all read from a single sample in a study of blood T cells in healthy people across ages. Primed by a sample-barcoded 5' primer and a J-beta primer mix, a second PCR proceeded for 7 to 11 cycles. TCRdb independently ran MiXCR on the 5' RACE reads; one entry per CDR3 protein. The sample contains about 1,800,000 distinct CDR3 sequences, 28% of which appear only once. Source material: blood. The receptor set was obtained from a woman aged 25 to 39 in good health.

This clonotype was found a few times. The junction differs from germline at one of its ends, possibly a read error. As DNA, the CDR3 is TGTGCCGGCAGCAGACGGGCGTCGGACTACGAGCAGTACTTC. Translated: CAGSRRASDYEQYF. The rearrangement joins TRBV3-1 to TRBJ2-4; D is ambiguous. The end of the DNA fits TRBJ2-7 better, so the J call may be wrong. Germline loops: CDR1 LGHDT, CDR2 YNNKEL (reference sequence). CDR3 length equals 14 residues.

This clonotype was counted between two and nine times. The V gene is TRBV29-1, the J gene TRBJ1-1; the match to TRBD1 covers 7 bases. This CDR3 has 12 amino acids. Trimming at V came to 7 bases and at J to 2 bases, leaving 4 bases not matched to a gene. Germline V gene lookup returns CDR1 SQVTM and CDR2 ANQGSEA. CDR3 in DNA: TGCAGCGCTGACAGGGCAAACACTGAAGCTTTCTTT. It encodes CSADRANTEAFF.

The V gene is TRBV20-1, the J gene TRBJ2-1; 7 positions match TRBD2. Trimming cost V 0 bases and J 0 bases; bases outside gene matches: 8. The CDR3 is 17 residues long. The V gene's germline CDR1 is DFQATT and CDR2 SNEGSKA (reference sequence). CDR3 nucleotide sequence: TGCAGTGCTAGAGACACCTTAGCGGGCCTCTCCTACAATGAGCAGTTCTTC. Its translation: CSARDTLAGLSYNEQFF.

This clonotype was counted ten times or more. The rearrangement uses TRBV12-5 and TRBJ1-5; D unclear. V lost 2 bases, J lost 10 bases, and 9 bases lay in between. Germline lookup yields CDR1 LGHNT and CDR2 FRNRAP. CDR3 length equals 12 residues. CDR3 DNA: TGTGCTAGTGGTTTGTCTAATGGACCCCAGCATTTT. Translation: CASGLSNGPQHF. Together with reference TRBV12-5 and TRBJ1-5, the CDR3 gives the full variable domain: DARVTQTPRHKVTEMGQEVTMRCQPILGHNTVFWYRQTMMQGLELLAYFRNRAPLDDSGMPKDRFSAEMPDATLATLKIQPSEPRDSAVYFCASGLSNGPQHFGDGTRLSIL.

Details on this clonotype: The junction departs from germline at one end; a sequencing error may be responsible. J is TRBJ2-5 and V is TRBV9; D gene ambiguous. This CDR3 comprises 14 residues. Per germline, CDR1 SGDLS and CDR2 YYNGEE. CDR3 protein: CASSVGSGQDTQYF. CDR3 sequence (DNA): TGTGCCAGCAGCGTAGGTTCAGGCCAAGACACCCAGTACTTC.

The genes are TRBV12-3 or TRBV12-4 and TRBJ2-3; D may be TRBD1 (5 bases). CDR3 size: 13 residues. The germline V and J ends were trimmed by 6 bases and 4 bases, with 11 bases remaining between them. CDR3 in amino acids: CASSSLRADTQYF. In nucleotides, the CDR3 is TGTGCCAGCAGCTCGCTCAGGGCAGATACGCAGTATTTT.

This clonotype came up many times. This sequence joins TRBV5-1 and TRBJ2-5; D may match TRBD1 or TRBD2 (6 bases each). The CDR3 loop spans 14 amino acids. The germline V gene encodes CDR1 SGHRS and CDR2 YFSETQ. V was cut by 4 bases and J by 7 bases, with 17 bases left in between. The CDR3: CASSTGGLKGTQYF. In nucleotides, the CDR3 is TGCGCCAGCAGCACCGGGGGCCTAAAGGGGACCCAGTACTTC.

This clonotype came up a few times. The V and J genes are TRBV4-2 and TRBJ2-5; 12 nucleotides match TRBD2. The J call may not be correct, given that the DNA end is closer to TRBJ2-7. Germline V gene lookup returns CDR1 LGHNA and CDR2 YNFKEQ. The CDR3 has 17 residues. In DNA, the CDR3 is TGTGCCAGCAGCCAAGATGGGTGGCTAGCGGGGGGGCGCGAGCAGTACTTC. It translates to CASSQDGWLAGGREQYF.

There are a few counts of this clonotype. This chain uses TRBV11-2 with TRBJ1-6; D gene ambiguous. The CDR3 extends over 15 amino acids. V lost 4 bases, J lost 5 bases, and 12 bases lay in between. The germline gives CDR1 SGHAT, CDR2 FQNNGV. CDR3 sequence reads: CASSSPRDHNSPLHF. The CDR3, as DNA: TGTGCCAGCAGCTCTCCTAGGGATCATAATTCACCCCTCCACTTT.

The CDR3 reads CATQDSRSYNEQFF. In nucleotides, the CDR3 is TGTGCCACCCAGGACAGCCGGTCCTACAATGAGCAGTTCTTC. The genes are TRBV24-1 and TRBJ2-1; D is perhaps TRBD1 (6 bases). This CDR3 contains 14 residues. The V gene lost 9 bases and the J gene lost 1 base, with 12 bases spanning the gap. Germline-derived CDR1 and CDR2 are KGHDR and SFDVKD.

This clonotype appeared a few times. A read error may account for a junction end that differs from germline. CDR3 region: CASSLRHTSSYERYF. DNA of the CDR3: TGTGCCAGCAGCTTACGTCATACGAGCTCCTACGAGCGGTACTTC. The chain couples TRBV7-2 to TRBJ2-7; D not certain. Per the germline V gene, CDR1 is SGHTA and CDR2 is FQGNSA. This CDR3 has 15 residues.

The chain carries TRBV30 and TRBJ1-5; a weak D match, TRBD1 (6 bases). Germline loops: CDR1 GTSNPN, CDR2 SVGIG (reference sequence). The germline V and J ends were trimmed by 1 base and 7 bases, with 17 bases remaining between them. There are 15 residues in the CDR3. The CDR3 is CAWSEQGGGEQPQHF. The CDR3, as DNA: TGTGCCTGGAGTGAACAGGGAGGAGGTGAGCAGCCCCAGCATTTT.

The chain uses TRBV28 and TRBJ1-5; TRBD1 matches 7 bases. The CDR3 runs 14 residues. V lost 7 bases to trimming and J lost 6 bases; unmatched junction nucleotides: 9. Germline V lookup: CDR1 MDHEN, CDR2 SYDVKM. The CDR3 protein is CASTTGEGIQPQHF. DNA for the CDR3: TGTGCCAGCACCACAGGGGAGGGGATTCAGCCCCAGCATTTT.

This clonotype occurred a few times. This chain joins TRBV4-3 and TRBJ2-7; tentatively, D is TRBD1 (5 bases). Germline V gives CDR1 LGHNA, CDR2 YSLEER. There are 16 residues in the CDR3. Trimming removed 0 bases at V and 5 bases at J, with 17 bases between. The CDR3 spells CASSQDRTPNAHEQYF. The CDR3, as DNA: TGCGCCAGCAGCCAAGATCGGACACCTAACGCCCACGAGCAGTACTTC.

V is TRBV4-1 and J is TRBJ1-5, with no clear D. This CDR3 contains 16 residues. Trimming stripped 3 bases from V and 4 bases from J, with 16 bases between. Per the germline V gene, CDR1 is MGHRA and CDR2 is YSYEKL. The CDR3 protein is CASSHLDRSGNQPQHF. The CDR3 nucleotides are TGCGCCAGCAGCCACCTCGATAGATCGGGAAATCAGCCCCAGCATTTT.

Of note for this clonotype: Sequence at one end of the junction differs from germline and may be a read error. The chain joins TRBV20-1 to TRBJ2-1; no clear D. The CDR3 has 16 amino acids. The germline V gene encodes CDR1 DFQATT and CDR2 SNEGSKA (reference sequence). CDR3 DNA sequence: TGCAGTGCTGACACCCCGGACGACCCTTCCTACAATGAGCAGTTATTC. Amino acids: CSADTPDDPSYNEQLF.

This sequence joins TRBV7-9 and TRBJ1-2, with 9 bases aligning to TRBD1. Germline assignment: CDR1 SEHNR and CDR2 FQNEAQ (reference sequence). The CDR3 is 15 amino acids. With 2 bases clipped from V and 6 bases from J, the junction kept 7 bases outside the gene matches. The chain's CDR3 is CASSLSNRGQDGYTF. Written as DNA, the CDR3 is TGTGCCAGCAGCTTATCGAACAGGGGGCAAGATGGCTACACCTTC.

This clonotype was counted many times. This chain links TRBV27 with TRBJ1-2; maybe TRBD1 (6 bases). The V end lost 6 bases, the J end lost 8 bases, and 16 bases lay between the germline ends. CDR1 is MNHEY and CDR2 is SMNVEV in the germline V gene (reference sequence). The CDR3 is 13 residues long. Here the CDR3 reads CASSLQGSGGYTF. DNA of the CDR3: TGTGCCAGCAGCCTCCAGGGGAGCGGCGGCTACACCTTC.

This clonotype was found a few times. One end of the junction varies from germline; a read error may be responsible. This chain joins TRBV3-1 and TRBJ2-5; D is unclear. This CDR3 contains 11 residues. Germline V gene data show CDR1 as LGHDT and CDR2 as YNNKEL (reference sequence). As DNA, the CDR3 is TGTGCCAGCAGCCAAATCGAGATCCAGTACTTC. It specifies CASSQIEIQYF.

The V call is TRBV20-1, the J call TRBJ2-7, with 12 bases fitting TRBD2. This CDR3 spans 12 amino acids. The trim removed 5 bases at V and 7 bases at J, leaving 3 bases unmatched. CDR1 and CDR2 (germline): DFQATT, SNEGSKA (reference sequence). The CDR3 coding sequence is TGCAGTGCTTCTAGCGGGAGGGATGAGCAGTACTTC. Encoded protein: CSASSGRDEQYF.

In the case of this clonotype: This could be a read error, since a much larger clone is one nucleotide away. The genes are TRBV10-3 and TRBJ2-7; no firm D call. The CDR3 length is 14 residues. V lost 6 bases and J 1 base, leaving 13 bases between the germline ends. Germline CDR1 reads ENHRY; CDR2 reads SYGVKD. CDR3 DNA: TGTGCCATCAGCACGACCATGGAATCCTACGAGCAGTACTTC. Its translation is CAISTTMESYEQYF.

The rearrangement uses TRBV30 and TRBJ2-6; TRBD1 is a possible D gene (5 bases). The CDR3 sequence is 13 residues long. The germline V gene encodes CDR1 GTSNPN and CDR2 SVGIG (reference sequence). V was pared by 1 base and J by 9 bases, with 10 bases between. The CDR3: CAWSGQLYNVLTF. The CDR3 region has the DNA TGTGCCTGGAGTGGACAGCTCTACAACGTCCTGACTTTC.

Comment on this clonotype: At one end the junction does not follow the germline gene, possibly because of a read error. The V and J genes are TRBV6-2 or TRBV6-3 and TRBJ2-6; D remains unclear. The CDR3 has 13 amino acids. Germline CDR1 is MNHEY and CDR2 is SVGEGT. This CDR3 is CASSYIEANVPTF. CDR3 DNA: TGTGCCAGCAGTTATATAGAGGCCAACGTCCCGACTTTC.